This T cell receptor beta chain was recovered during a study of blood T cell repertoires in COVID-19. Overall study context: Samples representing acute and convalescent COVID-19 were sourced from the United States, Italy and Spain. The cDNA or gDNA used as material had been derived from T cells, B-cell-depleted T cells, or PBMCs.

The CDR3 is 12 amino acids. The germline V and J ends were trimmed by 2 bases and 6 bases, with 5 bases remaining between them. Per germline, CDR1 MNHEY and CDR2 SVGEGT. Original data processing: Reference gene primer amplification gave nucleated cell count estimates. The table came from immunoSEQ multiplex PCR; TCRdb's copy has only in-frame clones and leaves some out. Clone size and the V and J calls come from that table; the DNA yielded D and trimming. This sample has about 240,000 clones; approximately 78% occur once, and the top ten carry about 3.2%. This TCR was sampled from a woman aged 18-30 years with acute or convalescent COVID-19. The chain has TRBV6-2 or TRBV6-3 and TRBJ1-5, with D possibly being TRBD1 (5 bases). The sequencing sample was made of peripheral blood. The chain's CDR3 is CASSYQGQPQHF. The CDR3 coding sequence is TGTGCCAGCAGTTACCAGGGTCAGCCCCAGCATTTT.